This T cell receptor beta chain is from a study of identical twins' blood T cells. This CDR3 region has 15 residues. Germline-derived CDR1 and CDR2 are SNHLY and FYNNEI. Trimming cost V 6 bases and J 3 bases, with 15 bases left between them. Notes on this clonotype: Its antigen remains unknown.

Study-level results: Environmental influences on twin similarity could not be excluded. Abundant TCRbeta CDR3s overlapped more between twins than with unrelated donors. Twins reportedly had markedly more similar V usage than unrelated donors, even among out-of-frame TCRbeta clonotypes.

Each TCR cDNA library carried sample-specific barcodes on both ends. A single record per CDR3 protein comes from TCRdb applying MiXCR to the 5' RACE reads. The top ten clones hold roughly 5.5% of a sample with hundreds of thousands of distinct CDR3 sequences, roughly 28% of them seen once. The TCR was taken from a woman aged 18-50 years in good health. The sequencing sample was made of PBMCs. The chain is built from TRBV2 and TRBJ1-5; D unclear. CDR3 sequence reads: CASSEETLINQPQHF. DNA of the CDR3: TGTGCCAGCAGCGAGGAGACACTAATCAATCAGCCCCAGCATTTT.